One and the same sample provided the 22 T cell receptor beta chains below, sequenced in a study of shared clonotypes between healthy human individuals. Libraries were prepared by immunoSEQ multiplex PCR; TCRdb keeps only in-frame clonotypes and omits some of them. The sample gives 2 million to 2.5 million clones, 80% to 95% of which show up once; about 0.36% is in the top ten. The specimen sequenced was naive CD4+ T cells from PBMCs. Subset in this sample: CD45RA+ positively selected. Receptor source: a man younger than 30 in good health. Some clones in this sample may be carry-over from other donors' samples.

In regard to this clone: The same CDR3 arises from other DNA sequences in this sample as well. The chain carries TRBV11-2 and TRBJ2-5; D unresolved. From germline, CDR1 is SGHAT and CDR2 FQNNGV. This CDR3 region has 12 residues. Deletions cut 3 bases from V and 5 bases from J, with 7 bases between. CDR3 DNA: TGTGCCAGCAGCTTGGGTCGGGAGACCCAGTACTTC. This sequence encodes CASSLGRETQYF.

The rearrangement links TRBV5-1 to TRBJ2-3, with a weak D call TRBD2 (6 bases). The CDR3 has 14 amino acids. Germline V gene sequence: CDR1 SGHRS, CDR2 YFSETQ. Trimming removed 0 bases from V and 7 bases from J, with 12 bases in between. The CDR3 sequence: CASSLVSSVYTQYF. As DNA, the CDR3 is TGCGCCAGCAGCTTGGTGTCTAGCGTCTATACGCAGTATTTT. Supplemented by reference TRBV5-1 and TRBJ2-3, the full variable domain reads KAGVTQTPRYLIKTRGQQVTLSCSPISGHRSVSWYQQTPGQGLQFLFEYFSETQRNKGNFPGRFSGRQFSNSRSEMNVSTLELGDSALYLCASSLVSSVYTQYFGPGTRLTVL.

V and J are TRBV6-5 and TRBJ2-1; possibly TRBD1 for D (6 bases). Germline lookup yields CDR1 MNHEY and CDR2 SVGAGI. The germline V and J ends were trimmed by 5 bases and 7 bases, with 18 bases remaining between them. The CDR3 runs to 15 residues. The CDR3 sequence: CASSTDRHWENEQFF. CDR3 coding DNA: TGTGCCAGCAGTACCGACAGGCATTGGGAAAATGAGCAGTTCTTC.

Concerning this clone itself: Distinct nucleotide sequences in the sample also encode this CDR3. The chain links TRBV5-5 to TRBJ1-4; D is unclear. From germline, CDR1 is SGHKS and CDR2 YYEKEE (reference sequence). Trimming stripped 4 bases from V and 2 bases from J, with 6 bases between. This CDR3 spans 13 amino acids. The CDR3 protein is CASSLDTNEKLFF. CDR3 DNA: TGTGCCAGCAGCCTAGATACTAATGAAAAACTGTTTTTT.

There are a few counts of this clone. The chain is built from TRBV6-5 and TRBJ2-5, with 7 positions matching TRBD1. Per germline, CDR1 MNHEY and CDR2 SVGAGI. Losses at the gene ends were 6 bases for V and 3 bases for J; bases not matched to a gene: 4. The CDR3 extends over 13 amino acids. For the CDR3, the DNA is TGTGCCAGCAGGCTCGGACAGGAAGAGACCCAGTACTTC. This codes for CASRLGQEETQYF.

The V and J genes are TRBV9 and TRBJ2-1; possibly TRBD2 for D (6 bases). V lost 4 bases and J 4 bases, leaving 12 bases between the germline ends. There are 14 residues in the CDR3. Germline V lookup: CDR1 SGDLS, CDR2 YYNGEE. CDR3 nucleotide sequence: TGTGCCAGCAGCTCCTCGACTAGGTACAATGAGCAGTTCTTC. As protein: CASSSSTRYNEQFF.

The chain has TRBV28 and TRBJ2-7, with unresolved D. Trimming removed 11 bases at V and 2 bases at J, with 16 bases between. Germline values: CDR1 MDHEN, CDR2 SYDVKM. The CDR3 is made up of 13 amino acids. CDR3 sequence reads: CASRIRPTYEQYF. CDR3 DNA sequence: TGTGCCTCAAGGATCAGGCCAACCTACGAGCAGTACTTC.

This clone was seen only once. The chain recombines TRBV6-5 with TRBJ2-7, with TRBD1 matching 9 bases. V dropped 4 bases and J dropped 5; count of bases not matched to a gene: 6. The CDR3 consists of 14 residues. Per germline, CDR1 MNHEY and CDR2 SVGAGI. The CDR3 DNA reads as TGTGCCAGCAGTTCCTACAGGGGGCGGGACGAGCAGTACTTC. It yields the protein CASSSYRGRDEQYF.

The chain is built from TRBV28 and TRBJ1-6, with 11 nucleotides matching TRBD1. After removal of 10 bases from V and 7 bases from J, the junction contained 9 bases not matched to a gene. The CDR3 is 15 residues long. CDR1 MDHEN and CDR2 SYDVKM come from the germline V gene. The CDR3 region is CATLGQGAPNSPLHF. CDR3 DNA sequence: TGTGCCACCCTCGGACAGGGGGCGCCGAATTCACCCCTCCACTTT.

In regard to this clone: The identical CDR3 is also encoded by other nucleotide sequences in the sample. CDR3 bases: TGTGCCAGCTCACCTGATACGACCTACGAGCAGTACTTC. Protein: CASSPDTTYEQYF. The rearrangement uses TRBV18 and TRBJ2-7; D remains unclear. Trimming removed 3 bases from V and 2 bases from J, with 8 bases in between. The CDR3 totals 13 residues. Per the germline V gene, CDR1 is KGHSH and CDR2 is LQKENI.

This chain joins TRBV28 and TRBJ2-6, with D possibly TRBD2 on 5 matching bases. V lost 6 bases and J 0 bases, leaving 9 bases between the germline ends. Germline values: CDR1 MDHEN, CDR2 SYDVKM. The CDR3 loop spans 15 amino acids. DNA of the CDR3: TGTGCCAGCAGAGAGAGGGCCTCTGGGGCCAACGTCCTGACTTTC. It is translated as CASRERASGANVLTF.

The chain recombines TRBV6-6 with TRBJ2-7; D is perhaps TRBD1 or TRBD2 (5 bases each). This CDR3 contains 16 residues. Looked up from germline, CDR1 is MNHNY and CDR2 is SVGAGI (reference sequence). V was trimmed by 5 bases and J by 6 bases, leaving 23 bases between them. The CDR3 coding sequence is TGTGCCAGCAGTCCACTCGGGACCACGTCGGCCCCCGAGCAGTACTTC. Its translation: CASSPLGTTSAPEQYF.

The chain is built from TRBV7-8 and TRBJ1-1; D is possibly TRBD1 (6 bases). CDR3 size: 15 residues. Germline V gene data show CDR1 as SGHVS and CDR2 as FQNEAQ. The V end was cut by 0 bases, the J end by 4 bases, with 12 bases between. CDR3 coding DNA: TGTGCCAGCAGCTTAGCTTCCCAGGGGAGCACTGAAGCTTTCTTT. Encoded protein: CASSLASQGSTEAFF.

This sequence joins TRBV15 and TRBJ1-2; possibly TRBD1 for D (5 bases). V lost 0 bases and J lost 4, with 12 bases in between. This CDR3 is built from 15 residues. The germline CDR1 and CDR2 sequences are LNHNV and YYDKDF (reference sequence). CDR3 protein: CATSRDAGGSYGYTF. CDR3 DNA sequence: TGTGCCACCAGCAGAGACGCGGGGGGTAGCTATGGCTACACCTTC.

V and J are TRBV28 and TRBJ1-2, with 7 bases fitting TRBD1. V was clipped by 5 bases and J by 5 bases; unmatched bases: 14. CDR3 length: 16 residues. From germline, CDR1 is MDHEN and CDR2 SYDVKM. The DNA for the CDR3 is TGTGCCAGCAGTCTCCCCGGGCAGGGGGTAGGGTATGGCTACACCTTC. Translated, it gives CASSLPGQGVGYGYTF.

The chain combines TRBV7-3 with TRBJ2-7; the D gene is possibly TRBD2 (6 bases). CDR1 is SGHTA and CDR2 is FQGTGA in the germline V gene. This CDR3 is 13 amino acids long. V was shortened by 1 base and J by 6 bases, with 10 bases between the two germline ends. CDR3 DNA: TGTGCCAGCAGCTTAAGGCAGGAGGGCGAGCAGTACTTC. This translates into CASSLRQEGEQYF.

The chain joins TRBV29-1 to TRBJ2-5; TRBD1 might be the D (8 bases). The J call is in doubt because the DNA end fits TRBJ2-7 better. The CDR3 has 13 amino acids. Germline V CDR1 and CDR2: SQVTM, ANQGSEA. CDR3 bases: TGCAGCGGGGGGGGACAGGCCGCCTACGAGCAGTACTTC. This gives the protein CSGGGQAAYEQYF.

CDR3 nucleotides: TGTGCCAGCAGCCCCCTGGCGGGGATGGGAGAGACCCAGTACTTC. It translates to CASSPLAGMGETQYF. The chain has TRBV6-6 and TRBJ2-5, with a tentative D call TRBD2 (6 bases). CDR1 MNHNY and CDR2 SVGAGI come from the germline V gene (reference sequence). V lost 6 bases and J lost 4, with 18 bases in between. This CDR3 comprises 15 residues.

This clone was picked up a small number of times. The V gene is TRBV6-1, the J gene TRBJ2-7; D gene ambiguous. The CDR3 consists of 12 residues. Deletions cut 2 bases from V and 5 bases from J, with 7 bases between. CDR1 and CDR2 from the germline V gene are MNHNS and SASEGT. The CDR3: CASSESRHEQYF. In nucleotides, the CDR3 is TGTGCCAGCAGTGAATCTCGGCACGAGCAGTACTTC.

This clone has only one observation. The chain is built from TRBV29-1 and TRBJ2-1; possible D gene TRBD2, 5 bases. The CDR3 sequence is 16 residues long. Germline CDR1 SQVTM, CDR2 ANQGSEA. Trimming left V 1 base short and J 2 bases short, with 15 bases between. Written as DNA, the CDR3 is TGCAGCGTTGAAGCTATGGCAGCGGCGACCTACAATGAGCAGTTCTTC. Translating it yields CSVEAMAAATYNEQFF.

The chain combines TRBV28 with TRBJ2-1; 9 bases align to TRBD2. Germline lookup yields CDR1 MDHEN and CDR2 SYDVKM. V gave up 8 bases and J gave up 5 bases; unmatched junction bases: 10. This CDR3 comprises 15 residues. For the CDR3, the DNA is TGTGCCAGCGCCCTGGGGGCGGGAGGGAACAATGAGCAGTTCTTC. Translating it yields CASALGAGGNNEQFF.

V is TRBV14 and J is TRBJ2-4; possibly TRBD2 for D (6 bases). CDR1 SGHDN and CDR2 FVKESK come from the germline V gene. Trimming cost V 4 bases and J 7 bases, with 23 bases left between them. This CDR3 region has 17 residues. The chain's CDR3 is CASSPRGAWEAGNIQYF. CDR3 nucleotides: TGTGCCAGCAGCCCTCGAGGGGCTTGGGAGGCGGGCAACATTCAGTACTTC.